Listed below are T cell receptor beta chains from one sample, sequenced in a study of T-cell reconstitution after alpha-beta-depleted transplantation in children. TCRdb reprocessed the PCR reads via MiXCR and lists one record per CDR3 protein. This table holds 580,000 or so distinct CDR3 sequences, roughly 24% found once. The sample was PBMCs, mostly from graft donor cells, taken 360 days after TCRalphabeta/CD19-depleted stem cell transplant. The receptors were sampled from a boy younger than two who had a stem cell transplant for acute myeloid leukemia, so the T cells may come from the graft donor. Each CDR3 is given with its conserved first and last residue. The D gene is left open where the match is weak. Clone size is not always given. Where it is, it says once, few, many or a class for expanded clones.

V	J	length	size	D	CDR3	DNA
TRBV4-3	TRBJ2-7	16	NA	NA	CASSQGGGSPYYEQYF	TGCGCCAGCAGCCAAGGAGGAGGGTCCCCCTACTACGAGCAGTACTTC
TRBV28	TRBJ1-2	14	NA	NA	CASSLETGLGGYTF	TGTGCCAGCAGTTTGGAAACAGGGCTAGGTGGCTACACCTTC
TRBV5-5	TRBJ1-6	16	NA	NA	CASHAWQSGLDSPLHF	TGTGCCAGCCACGCCTGGCAGAGCGGGCTTGATTCACCCCTCCACTTT
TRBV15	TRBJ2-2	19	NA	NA	CATSRDHQGVGMNTGELFF	TGTGCCACCAGCAGAGACCACCAAGGGGTCGGGATGAACACCGGGGAGCTGTTTTTT
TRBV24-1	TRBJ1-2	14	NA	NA	CATSGYPANYGYTF	TGTGCCACCAGTGGGTATCCAGCTAACTATGGCTACACCTTC
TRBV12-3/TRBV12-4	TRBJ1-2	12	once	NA	CASSPGTDGYTF	TGTGCCAGCAGTCCTGGGACGGATGGCTACACCTTC
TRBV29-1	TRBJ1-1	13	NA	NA	CSVPDRMNTEAFF	TGCAGCGTCCCGGACAGAATGAACACTGAAGCTTTCTTT
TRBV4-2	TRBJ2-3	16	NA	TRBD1	CASSQVSGQGLDTQYF	TGTGCCAGCAGCCAAGTCTCGGGACAGGGGTTAGATACGCAGTATTTT
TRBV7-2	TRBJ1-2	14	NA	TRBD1	CASSSSTIQGIYTF	TGTGCCAGCAGCTCGAGTACGATACAGGGGATCTACACCTTC
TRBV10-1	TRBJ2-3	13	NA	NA	CASTRTVTDTQYF	TGCGCCAGCACCCGGACAGTCACAGATACGCAGTATTTT
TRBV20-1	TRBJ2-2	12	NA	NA	CSYRGGGGELFF	TGCAGTTACAGGGGAGGTGGCGGGGAGCTGTTTTTT
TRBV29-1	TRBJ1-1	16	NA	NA	CSVEDRLGPDGTEAFF	TGCAGCGTTGAAGATCGATTAGGGCCCGATGGCACTGAAGCTTTCTTT
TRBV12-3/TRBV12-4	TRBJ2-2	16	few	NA	CASSLGPGLNTGELFF	TGTGCCAGCAGTTTAGGCCCGGGACTGAACACCGGGGAGCTGTTTTTT
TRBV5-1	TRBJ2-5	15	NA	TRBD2	CASSLDRLAGETQYF	TGCGCCAGCAGCTTAGACCGACTAGCGGGAGAGACCCAGTACTTC
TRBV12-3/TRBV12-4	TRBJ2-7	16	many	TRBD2	CASSLPPSGGSYEQYF	TGTGCCAGCAGTTTACCCCCTAGCGGGGGTTCCTACGAGCAGTACTTC
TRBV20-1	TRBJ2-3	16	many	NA	CSALALGWVGTDTQYF	TGCAGTGCTCTAGCGCTAGGCTGGGTCGGCACAGATACGCAGTATTTT
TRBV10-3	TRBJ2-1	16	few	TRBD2	CAICSTSGGALGEQFF	TGTGCCATCTGCAGTACTAGCGGGGGGGCTCTAGGTGAGCAGTTCTTC
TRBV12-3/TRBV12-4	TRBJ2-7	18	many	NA	CASSSRSLRQERPYEQYF	TGTGCCAGCAGTTCCCGATCCCTCAGACAGGAGAGACCCTACGAGCAGTACTTC
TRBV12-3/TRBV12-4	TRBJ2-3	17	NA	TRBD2	CASSFAEIAGGLNTQYF	TGTGCCAGCAGTTTCGCCGAAATAGCGGGGGGGCTTAATACGCAGTATTTT
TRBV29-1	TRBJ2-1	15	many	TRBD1	CSVRGTESSYNEQFF	TGCAGCGTCCGAGGGACAGAGAGCTCCTACAATGAGCAGTTCTTC
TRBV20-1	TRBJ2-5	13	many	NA	CSVVRSPQETQYF	TGCAGTGTTGTGCGATCCCCCCAGGAGACCCAGTACTTC
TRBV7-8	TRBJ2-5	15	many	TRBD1	CASSLARTGEETQYF	TGTGCCAGCAGCTTAGCTCGGACAGGAGAAGAGACCCAGTACTTC
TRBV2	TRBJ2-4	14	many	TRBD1	CARGTAAFKNIQYF	TGTGCCAGAGGGACAGCGGCCTTCAAAAACATTCAGTACTTC